This record covers a single TCR beta chain. Trimming took 4 bases from V and 0 from J; bases not matched to a gene: 4. The germline CDR1 and CDR2 sequences are SGHDN and FVKESK. The CDR3 covers 16 residues. These data are taken from a study of cytomegalovirus exposure and HLA in healthy donors. The PCR contained 60 Vbeta and 13 Jbeta primers. Measured with immunoSEQ multiplex PCR; TCRdb has only the in-frame clones, and not every one. This table has some 60,000 clones, 65% to 85% appearing once. Sequences were obtained from PBMCs. The receptor comes from a male donor in good health and CMV-seronegative. This sequence joins TRBV14 and TRBJ1-1; 11 bases fit TRBD1. CDR3 sequence (DNA): TGTGCCAGCAGCCCCTGGACAGGGGGCCTGAACACTGAAGCTTTCTTT. Its translation: CASSPWTGGLNTEAFF.